These 32 T cell receptor beta chains were sequenced from one sample in a study of cytomegalovirus exposure and HLA in healthy donors. Assay: immunoSEQ multiplex PCR; the TCRdb copy retains only in-frame clones and omits some. Altogether some 38,000 clones are present, roughly 91% being singletons, with the ten largest covering 3% to 3.5%. Sequenced: PBMCs. All receptors come from a young man in good health and CMV-seronegative.

The chain joins TRBV5-6 to TRBJ1-2; 8 positions agree with TRBD1. This CDR3 is built from 15 residues. Germline CDR1 and CDR2: SGHDT and YYEEEE. Germline trimming cut 0 bases from V and 7 bases from J; bases unmatched to any gene: 8. The CDR3 DNA reads as TGTGCCAGCAGCTTGGCTCCAGGGGGCTGGGGTGGCTACACCTTC. It yields the protein CASSLAPGGWGGYTF. Based on the CDR3 plus reference TRBV5-6 and TRBJ1-2, the full variable domain is DAGVTQSPTHLIKTRGQQVTLRCSPKSGHDTVSWYQQALGQGPQFIFQYYEEEERQRGNFPDRFSGHQFPNYSSELNVNALLLGDSALYLCASSLAPGGWGGYTFGSGTRLTVV.

This chain joins TRBV18 and TRBJ1-2; TRBD1 might be the D (6 bases). CDR1 and CDR2 (germline): KGHSH, LQKENI. Trimming stripped 3 bases from V and 4 bases from J, with 18 bases between. The CDR3 covers 16 residues. DNA for the CDR3: TGTGCCAGCTCACCTCGTGGTCGGGGGGCCGGCTATGGCTACACCTTC. Translating gives CASSPRGRGAGYGYTF. The full variable domain, its missing parts supplied by reference TRBV18 and TRBJ1-2, is NAGVMQNPRHLVRRRGQEARLRCSPMKGHSHVYWYRQLPEEGLKFMVYLQKENIIDESGMPKERFSAEFPKEGPSILRIQQVVRGDSAAYFCASSPRGRGAGYGYTFGSGTRLTVV.

The chain employs TRBV7-8 and TRBJ1-2; TRBD1 agrees at 7 bases. The length of the CDR3 is 13 residues. After removal of 4 bases from V and 7 bases from J, the junction contained 6 bases not matched to a gene. CDR1 SGHVS and CDR2 FQNEAQ come from the germline V gene. CDR3 amino acids: CASSSAGGSGYTF. The CDR3 coding sequence is TGTGCCAGCAGCTCTGCAGGGGGTAGTGGCTACACCTTC.

The genes are TRBV27 and TRBJ1-4, with 9 bases aligning to TRBD1. From germline, CDR1 is MNHEY and CDR2 SMNVEV (reference sequence). This CDR3 has 18 amino acids. V shed 0 bases, J shed 5 bases, and the junction held 10 bases outside the gene matches. Here the CDR3 DNA reads TGTGCCAGCAGTTTATCGGGACAGGGAGGGACGGACAATGAAAAACTGTTTTTT. It translates to CASSLSGQGGTDNEKLFF.

This rearrangement joins TRBV9 to TRBJ2-2; D might be TRBD1 (6 bases). Trimming removed 3 bases from V and 3 bases from J, with 12 bases in between. Germline V lookup: CDR1 SGDLS, CDR2 YYNGEE. The CDR3 consists of 15 residues. The CDR3 sequence is CASSAGTSYTGELFF. The CDR3 nucleotides read TGTGCCAGCAGCGCCGGGACATCATACACCGGGGAGCTGTTTTTT.

Worth noting for this clone: The junction shows a germline mismatch at one end, possibly a read error. The chain is built from TRBV2 and TRBJ2-7; 10 positions agree with TRBD2. The CDR3 extends over 12 amino acids. Germline values: CDR1 SNHLY, CDR2 FYNNEI. In nucleotides, the CDR3 is TGTGCCAGCAGTGACTCTTTAACTAGCGGGATATTC. Translating it yields CASSDSLTSGIF.

The chain recombines TRBV13 with TRBJ1-1; D not resolved. Germline V gene lookup returns CDR1 PRHDT and CDR2 FYEKMQ (reference sequence). CDR3 length: 17 amino acids. The V end lost 2 bases, the J end lost 4 bases, and 20 bases lay between the germline ends. CDR3 DNA sequence: TGTGCCAGCAGCTTACGTGGGAGTAGGGTCTTTGGCACTGAAGCTTTCTTT. Residues: CASSLRGSRVFGTEAFF. Full variable domain (remainder filled in from reference TRBV13 and TRBJ1-1): AAGVIQSPRHLIKEKRETATLKCYPIPRHDTVYWYQQGPGQDPQFLISFYEKMQSDKGSIPDRFSAQQFSDYHSELNMSSLELGDSALYFCASSLRGSRVFGTEAFFGQGTRLTVV.

This chain links TRBV19 with TRBJ1-2; 8 bases are a match to TRBD1. The junction had 2 bases not matched to a gene; V was cut back by 1 base and J by 4 bases. In germline, CDR1 is LNHDA, CDR2 SQIVND (reference sequence). This CDR3 is built from 14 residues. This CDR3 is CASSIAGGTYGYTF. CDR3 nucleotide sequence: TGTGCCAGTAGTATAGCAGGGGGCACCTATGGCTACACCTTC.

This chain links TRBV4-2 with TRBJ2-3, with D maybe TRBD1 (6 bases). From germline, CDR1 is LGHNA and CDR2 YNFKEQ. Trimming pared 1 base from V and 4 bases from J, leaving 12 bases between. The CDR3 covers 15 residues. The CDR3 nucleotides read TGTGCCAGCAGCCAAGCACAGGGTGCGGCAGATACGCAGTATTTT. It translates to CASSQAQGAADTQYF.

The J gene is TRBJ1-2, the V gene TRBV6-5, with 12 bases identical to TRBD1. V shed 8 bases and J 7 bases; nucleotides not matched to a gene: 11. CDR3 length: 15 amino acids. Germline lookup yields CDR1 MNHEY and CDR2 SVGAGI. CDR3 bases: TGTGCCAGCCGGCGGCTCGGGACAGGGGGCGGTGGCTACACCTTC. Its translation: CASRRLGTGGGGYTF.

The chain employs TRBV7-9 and TRBJ2-1, with 9 bases fitting TRBD1. The length of the CDR3 is 16 residues. J was trimmed by 1 base and V by 5 bases; bases with no gene match: 6. Germline CDR1 and CDR2: SEHNR and FQNEAQ (reference sequence). The CDR3 sequence: CASSVSQGASYNEQFF. In nucleotides, the CDR3 is TGTGCCAGCAGCGTTTCACAGGGGGCGTCCTACAATGAGCAGTTCTTC.

The chain carries TRBV30 and TRBJ2-7; D unresolved. The CDR3 has 11 amino acids. Per germline, CDR1 GTSNPN and CDR2 SVGIG (reference sequence). V dropped 4 bases and J dropped 1 base, with 5 bases sitting between them. The CDR3 DNA reads as TGTGCCTGGATGTCATCCTACGAGCAGTACTTC. It yields the protein CAWMSSYEQYF. The full variable domain, rest sourced from reference TRBV30 and TRBJ2-7, is SQTIHQWPATLVQPVGSPLSLECTVEGTSNPNLYWYRQAAGRGLQLLFYSVGIGQISSEVPQNLSASRPQDRQFILSSKKLLLSDSGFYLCAWMSSYEQYFGPGTRLTVT.

The gene calls are TRBV9 and TRBJ1-4; 7 bases are shared with TRBD1. Germline V gene sequence: CDR1 SGDLS, CDR2 YYNGEE. The V gene end was trimmed by 0 bases and the J gene end by 5 bases; junction bases not matched to a gene: 10. The CDR3 runs 17 residues. The CDR3 protein is CASSVESTGTANEKLFF. The CDR3, as DNA: TGTGCCAGCAGCGTAGAGTCGACGGGGACAGCAAATGAAAAACTGTTTTTT.

The chain combines TRBV9 with TRBJ1-5; 9 bases are a match to TRBD1. This CDR3 region has 17 residues. Germline assignment: CDR1 SGDLS and CDR2 YYNGEE. Trimming cost V 0 bases and J 0 bases; bases outside gene matches: 4. CDR3 sequence: CASSVGDRDYSNQPQHF. CDR3 in DNA: TGTGCCAGCAGCGTAGGGGACAGGGATTATAGCAATCAGCCCCAGCATTTT.

The chain employs TRBV21-1 and TRBJ2-7; the table's D call, TRBD1, was not checked against the DNA. TRBV21-1 is designated a pseudogene. This CDR3 spans 17 amino acids. The CDR3 nucleotides are TGTGCCAGCAGCAATTATCCCAGGGGGCTATTTTGGTACGAGCAGTACTTC. Its translation: CASSNYPRGLFWYEQYF.

This chain connects TRBV11-1 to TRBJ2-5; D perhaps matches TRBD2 (5 bases). The CDR3 has 13 residues. Germline loops: CDR1 SGHAT, CDR2 FQDESV (reference sequence). The V gene lost 4 bases and the J gene lost 5 bases, with 11 bases spanning the gap. CDR3 region: CASSSFREETQYF. CDR3 coding DNA: TGTGCCAGCAGCTCTTTTAGGGAGGAGACCCAGTACTTC.

V is TRBV13 and J is TRBJ2-5; 15 positions agree with TRBD2. Germline loops: CDR1 PRHDT, CDR2 FYEKMQ (reference sequence). The CDR3 is 15 residues long. V shed 5 bases, J shed 5 bases, and the junction held 3 bases outside the gene matches. The CDR3 DNA reads as TGTGCCAGCAGCCCCGGGACTAGCGGGAGGGAGACCCAGTACTTC. Amino acid sequence: CASSPGTSGRETQYF.

The chain's CDR3 is CASSLRGQANTGELFF. For the CDR3, the DNA is TGTGCCAGCAGCTTAAGGGGACAGGCGAACACCGGGGAGCTGTTTTTT. V and J are TRBV7-3 and TRBJ2-2, with TRBD1 identical over 8 bases. The CDR3 has 16 residues. V shed 1 base, J shed 0 bases, and the junction held 1 base outside the gene matches. Germline assignment: CDR1 SGHTA and CDR2 FQGTGA.

The chain joins TRBV7-2 to TRBJ2-7, with TRBD2 matching 8 bases. There are 18 residues in the CDR3. V gave up 1 base and J gave up 1 base; unmatched junction bases: 12. CDR1 and CDR2 (germline): SGHTA, FQGNSA. The CDR3 region has the DNA TGTGCCAGCAGCTTAGGGCCCCACGAGCGGGAGAAATCCTACGAGCAGTACTTC. Residues: CASSLGPHEREKSYEQYF.

The chain recombines TRBV30 with TRBJ1-2; D is unresolved. The V and J ends lost 0 bases and 4 bases respectively, with 18 bases between them. Germline V gives CDR1 GTSNPN, CDR2 SVGIG (reference sequence). This CDR3 has 16 amino acids. The CDR3 reads CAWSVDVALRGYGYTF. The DNA of the CDR3 is TGTGCCTGGAGTGTAGACGTTGCGCTCCGGGGCTATGGCTACACCTTC.

This clone was seen just once. The chain links TRBV7-9 to TRBJ1-4, with TRBD1 matching over 9 bases. The CDR3 is 15 amino acids. Per the germline V gene, CDR1 is SEHNR and CDR2 is FQNEAQ (reference sequence). Germline trimming cut 5 bases from V and 8 bases from J; bases unmatched to any gene: 9. The CDR3 bases are TGTGCCAGCAGCGCGCCGGGACAGGGTGGAGAAAAACTGTTTTTT. This sequence encodes CASSAPGQGGEKLFF.

This chain connects TRBV6-4 to TRBJ2-2, with TRBD1 matching 9 bases. The CDR3 contains 14 residues. Germline V gene lookup returns CDR1 MRHNA and CDR2 SNTAGT. V was clipped by 2 bases and J by 8 bases; unmatched bases: 3. CDR3 bases: TGTGCCAGCAGTGACACGGACAGGGGTGGGGAGCTGTTTTTT. Translating it yields CASSDTDRGGELFF.

The gene calls are TRBV5-4 and TRBJ2-3, with a tentative D call TRBD2 (6 bases). Deletions cut 1 base from V and 4 bases from J, with 10 bases between. CDR3 length equals 14 residues. Germline V gene lookup returns CDR1 SGHNT and CDR2 YYREEE (reference sequence). The CDR3 region has the DNA TGTGCCAGCAGCTTGCCGGGGGTTGCAGATACGCAGTATTTT. It codes for CASSLPGVADTQYF.

The J gene is TRBJ1-1, the V gene TRBV9; D is ambiguous. This CDR3 has 14 amino acids. Trimming removed 4 bases from V and 1 base from J, with 11 bases in between. Per germline, CDR1 SGDLS and CDR2 YYNGEE. Written as DNA, the CDR3 is TGTGCCAGCAGCCAACAACCAGGGAACACTGAAGCTTTCTTT. It is translated as CASSQQPGNTEAFF.

The DNA for the CDR3 is TGTGCCTGGAGTGTACTCGGCGGTATCGGTTCACCCCTCCACTTT. It specifies CAWSVLGGIGSPLHF. The rearrangement links TRBV30 to TRBJ1-6; D remains unclear. Trimming cost V 0 bases and J 9 bases, with 15 bases left between them. Germline V gives CDR1 GTSNPN, CDR2 SVGIG (reference sequence). The CDR3 is made up of 15 amino acids.

This chain connects TRBV18 to TRBJ2-7; TRBD1 is a possible D gene (7 bases). CDR1 and CDR2 from the germline V gene are KGHSH and LQKENI. This CDR3 region has 12 residues. Trimming removed 6 bases at V and 5 bases at J, with 11 bases between. CDR3 amino acids: CASSRGVHEQYF. CDR3 DNA sequence: TGTGCCAGCTCCAGGGGGGTCCACGAGCAGTACTTC.

The V and J genes are TRBV27 and TRBJ2-2, with a weak D call TRBD1 (6 bases). Per the germline V gene, CDR1 is MNHEY and CDR2 is SMNVEV (reference sequence). Trimming took 2 bases from V and 3 from J, leaving 10 bases between them. The CDR3 consists of 15 residues. For the CDR3, the DNA is TGTGCCAGCAGTTTACGAGGGGGAGACACCGGGGAGCTGTTTTTT. This translates into CASSLRGGDTGELFF.

The CDR3 sequence: CASTDEGVGSPLHF. Written as DNA, the CDR3 is TGTGCCAGTACCGACGAGGGTGTTGGTTCACCCCTCCACTTT. The chain recombines TRBV19 with TRBJ1-6, with no clear D. Germline loops: CDR1 LNHDA, CDR2 SQIVND (reference sequence). CDR3 size: 14 residues. The V end was cut by 7 bases, the J end by 9 bases, with 16 bases between. Full variable domain (rest looked up from reference TRBV19 and TRBJ1-6): DGGITQSPKYLFRKEGQNVTLSCEQNLNHDAMYWYRQDPGQGLRLIYYSQIVNDFQKGDIAEGYSVSREKKESFPLTVTSAQKNPTAFYLCASTDEGVGSPLHFGNGTRLTVT.

The rearrangement uses TRBV6-5 and TRBJ2-3; tentatively, D is TRBD2 (6 bases). CDR1 and CDR2 from the germline V gene are MNHEY and SVGAGI. The ends were cut back, 7 bases at V and 11 bases at J, with 16 bases in the middle. This CDR3 contains 12 residues. The CDR3 loop is CASTNPGTQQYF. CDR3 in DNA: TGTGCCAGCACTAACCCCGGGACTCAGCAGTATTTT.

The chain recombines TRBV7-8 with TRBJ1-6; D is possibly TRBD1 (6 bases). This CDR3 has 17 residues. The germline gives CDR1 SGHVS, CDR2 FQNEAQ. V lost 2 bases and J lost 9, with 20 bases in between. The DNA for the CDR3 is TGTGCCAGCAGCTTAATTTCACGGGGGGCGAATAGTTCACCCCTCCACTTT. Amino acid sequence: CASSLISRGANSSPLHF.

The V gene is TRBV5-4, the J gene TRBJ1-6, with 7 bases lining up with TRBD1. V lost 3 bases, J lost 11 bases, and 14 bases stayed unmatched. CDR3 length: 16 residues. The germline V gene has CDR1 SGHNT and CDR2 YYREEE (reference sequence). In DNA, the CDR3 is TGTGCCAGCAGCTCGGAAGGGACAGCTGTCGGTACACCCCTCCACTTT. Its translation: CASSSEGTAVGTPLHF.

The count of this clone is one. The chain couples TRBV7-9 to TRBJ2-5, with D possibly being TRBD2 (6 bases). The CDR3 is 15 amino acids. CDR1 SEHNR and CDR2 FQNEAQ come from the germline V gene (reference sequence). Trimming cost V 1 base and J 2 bases, with 11 bases left between them. CDR3 sequence reads: CASSLGRAGQETQYF. In DNA form, the CDR3 reads TGTGCCAGCAGCTTAGGGAGGGCCGGTCAAGAGACCCAGTACTTC.